This T cell receptor (beta chain) was identified in a study of cytomegalovirus exposure and HLA in healthy donors. All donors participated as healthy donors of bone marrow. The PCR had 60 Vbeta and 13 Jbeta primers. Sequenced by immunoSEQ multiplex PCR; TCRdb stores in-frame clones only, minus some. This sample's table has 96,000 or so clones. The germline V gene has CDR1 PRHDT and CDR2 FYEKMQ (reference sequence). V shed 5 bases and J shed 7 bases, with 11 bases lying between them. The CDR3 covers 12 residues. The material sequenced was PBMCs. This sequence was found in a girl between 5 and 17 years old in good health and CMV-seropositive. The gene calls are TRBV13 and TRBJ1-2, with unresolved D. The CDR3 region is CASSADGAGYTF. The CDR3 region has the DNA TGTGCCAGCAGCGCCGACGGAGCTGGCTACACCTTC. Supplemented by reference TRBV13 and TRBJ1-2, the full variable domain reads AAGVIQSPRHLIKEKRETATLKCYPIPRHDTVYWYQQGPGQDPQFLISFYEKMQSDKGSIPDRFSAQQFSDYHSELNMSSLELGDSALYFCASSADGAGYTFGSGTRLTVV.